This TCR beta chain was obtained from a study of glioma-infiltrating T cells. In this sample, this clonotype turned up many times. The antigen is unknown. The iRepertoire nested amplicon-rescue multiplex PCR amplified TCR alpha and beta CDR3s from RNA. For one-step reverse transcription and amplification, roughly 85-450 ng of tissue mRNA or PBMC total RNA was used. Each CDR3 protein is one row after TCRdb ran MiXCR on the multiplex PCR reads. Of more than 90,000 distinct CDR3 sequences listed, 40% are singletons. Study-wide results and limits: Very few CDR3 sequences were shared between tissue and blood. Non-neoplastic patients had below-expected tissue-blood divergence, while all gliomas exceeded expectation.

CDR1 and CDR2 (germline): SGHTA, FQGNSA. The CDR3 consists of 14 residues. With 0 bases removed from V and 4 bases from J, the gap between germline ends came to 10 bases. This sequence joins TRBV7-2 and TRBJ2-7; no reliable D call. This TCR derives from a human donor with low-grade glioma or glioblastoma, undergoing nonglioma brain surgery, or in good health (not recorded which). The sample taken for sequencing was glioma tissue, nonneoplastic brain tissue, or PBMCs (not recorded which). CDR3 loop: CASSLAPRLYEQYF. The CDR3, as DNA: TGTGCCAGCAGCTTAGCGCCTCGATTATACGAGCAGTACTTC.